These 10 T cell receptor beta chains were all obtained from the same sample, sequenced in a study of graft-versus-host responses after intestinal transplantation. Their specific antigens are unknown. Method: immunoSEQ multiplex PCR; TCRdb's copy keeps in-frame clones and lacks some. The sample records approximately 90,000 clones, roughly 85% being singletons. The specimen comprised unstimulated CD4+ T cells sorted from spleen or lymph node cells, sampled before intestinal transplant. These receptors were obtained from a human donor who received an intestinal transplant.

The chain recombines TRBV10-3 with TRBJ1-4; perhaps TRBD1 as D (5 bases). Germline CDR1 reads ENHRY; CDR2 reads SYGVKD. The CDR3 is 15 amino acids. V shed 3 bases and J shed 7 bases, with 15 bases lying between them. For the CDR3, the DNA is TGTGCCATCAGTGACCCCCGACAGAACAGTGAAAAACTGTTTTTT. Translating gives CAISDPRQNSEKLFF.

The chain is built from TRBV29-1 and TRBJ1-1, with D tentatively TRBD1 (5 bases). CDR1 and CDR2 (germline): SQVTM, ANQGSEA. The CDR3 contains 17 residues. Trimming removed 4 bases at V and 5 bases at J, with 26 bases between. DNA of the CDR3: TGCAGCGTTGTAAAGGATGGGGCGGACCCTAGACGGACTGAAGCTTTCTTT. This codes for CSVVKDGADPRRTEAFF.

The chain couples TRBV20-1 to TRBJ2-5; D ambiguous. The CDR3 spans 11 residues. The germline CDR1 and CDR2 sequences are DFQATT and SNEGSKA (reference sequence). Trimming cost V 6 bases and J 2 bases, with 7 bases left between them. The CDR3 DNA reads TGCAGTGCCGTCTTTCAAGAGACCCAGTACTTC. Its translation is CSAVFQETQYF.

The chain is built from TRBV5-1 and TRBJ2-1; TRBD1 matches at 11 bases. CDR1 and CDR2 from the germline V gene are SGHRS and YFSETQ. This CDR3 is built from 15 residues. Trimming cost V 4 bases and J 6 bases; bases outside gene matches: 6. The CDR3 bases are TGCGCCAGCAGCGCGGGACAGGGGGGCCTCAATGAGCAGTTCTTC. This translates into CASSAGQGGLNEQFF.

The chain links TRBV6-4 to TRBJ2-3; TRBD1 matches at 8 bases. The junction had 3 bases not matched to a gene; V was cut back by 2 bases and J by 2 bases. Germline loops: CDR1 MRHNA, CDR2 SNTAGT. This CDR3 region has 15 residues. As DNA, the CDR3 is TGTGCCAGCAGTGACCAGGGGGCGGTCACAGATACGCAGTATTTT. It yields the protein CASSDQGAVTDTQYF.

The rearrangement uses TRBV28 and TRBJ2-7, with 9 nucleotides matching TRBD1. The CDR3 consists of 15 residues. Germline CDR1 reads MDHEN; CDR2 reads SYDVKM. V shed 6 bases and J 8 bases; nucleotides not matched to a gene: 14. The CDR3 DNA follows: TGTGCCAGCAGGCCGGGACAGGGCTTCAACCCCCAGCAGTACTTC. It codes for CASRPGQGFNPQQYF.

The rearrangement uses TRBV5-1 and TRBJ2-7; tentatively, D is TRBD2 (6 bases). The length of the CDR3 is 15 residues. Germline lookup yields CDR1 SGHRS and CDR2 YFSETQ. V lost 2 bases and J 0 bases, leaving 12 bases between the germline ends. CDR3 sequence (DNA): TGCGCCAGCAGCTTTTCGGGACTTCGCTCCTACGAGCAGTACTTC. Translated, it gives CASSFSGLRSYEQYF.

V and J are TRBV19 and TRBJ2-3; 8 bases match TRBD1. The trim removed 8 bases at V and 4 bases at J, leaving 8 bases unmatched. Germline CDR1 LNHDA, CDR2 SQIVND (reference sequence). This CDR3 comprises 14 residues. The CDR3 spells CASGTGTGSDTQYF. CDR3 sequence (DNA): TGTGCCAGTGGAACCGGGACAGGTTCAGATACGCAGTATTTT. The full variable domain, in which reference TRBV19 and TRBJ2-3 provide the parts outside the CDR3, is DGGITQSPKYLFRKEGQNVTLSCEQNLNHDAMYWYRQDPGQGLRLIYYSQIVNDFQKGDIAEGYSVSREKKESFPLTVTSAQKNPTAFYLCASGTGTGSDTQYFGPGTRLTVL.

This clone is a singleton in its sample. The CDR3 loop reads CASSQEREVRLYEQYF. In nucleotides, the CDR3 is TGCGCCAGCAGCCAAGAGAGGGAGGTGCGGCTTTACGAGCAGTACTTC. The chain links TRBV4-1 to TRBJ2-7; TRBD2 is a possible D gene (6 bases). From germline, CDR1 is MGHRA and CDR2 YSYEKL. The CDR3 spans 16 residues. V lost 0 bases, J lost 4 bases, and 16 bases lay in between.

This clone has just one count. In nucleotides, the CDR3 is TGTGCCAGCAGACAGGGGAGGCAAGAGACCCAGTACTTC. Amino acid sequence: CASRQGRQETQYF. The chain joins TRBV6-5 to TRBJ2-5; TRBD1 might be the D (7 bases). V lost 6 bases and J 2 bases, leaving 10 bases between the germline ends. Germline loops: CDR1 MNHEY, CDR2 SVGAGI. CDR3 length: 13 amino acids.